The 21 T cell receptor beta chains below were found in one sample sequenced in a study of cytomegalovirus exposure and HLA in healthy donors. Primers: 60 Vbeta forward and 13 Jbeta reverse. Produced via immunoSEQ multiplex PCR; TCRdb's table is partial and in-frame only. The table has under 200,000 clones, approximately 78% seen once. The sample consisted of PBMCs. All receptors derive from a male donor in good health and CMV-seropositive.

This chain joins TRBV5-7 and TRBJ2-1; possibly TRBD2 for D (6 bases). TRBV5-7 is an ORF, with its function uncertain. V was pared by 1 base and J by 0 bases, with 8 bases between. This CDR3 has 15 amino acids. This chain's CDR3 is CASSLYGSSYNEQFF. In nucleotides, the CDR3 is TGTGCCAGCAGCTTGTACGGGAGCTCCTACAATGAGCAGTTCTTC.

CDR3 nucleotide sequence: TGTGCCAGCAGCTTGGCAGGGGCCAAAAACATTCAGTACTTC. Its protein product is CASSLAGAKNIQYF. The chain joins TRBV5-6 to TRBJ2-4; D is perhaps TRBD1 (5 bases). The CDR3 is 14 residues long. V gave up 0 bases and J gave up 1 base, with 5 bases separating them. The germline gives CDR1 SGHDT, CDR2 YYEEEE.

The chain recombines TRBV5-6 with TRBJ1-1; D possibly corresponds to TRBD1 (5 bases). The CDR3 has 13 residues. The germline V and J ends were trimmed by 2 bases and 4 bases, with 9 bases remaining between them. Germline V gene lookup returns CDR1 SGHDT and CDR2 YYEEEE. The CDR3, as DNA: TGTGCCAGCAGCTTCACAGGTTTCACTGAAGCTTTCTTT. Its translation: CASSFTGFTEAFF.

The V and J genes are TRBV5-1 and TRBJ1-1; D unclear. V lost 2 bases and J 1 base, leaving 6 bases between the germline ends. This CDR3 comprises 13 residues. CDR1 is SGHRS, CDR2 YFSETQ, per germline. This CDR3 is CASSFPPNTEAFF. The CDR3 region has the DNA TGCGCCAGCAGCTTCCCTCCGAACACTGAAGCTTTCTTT.

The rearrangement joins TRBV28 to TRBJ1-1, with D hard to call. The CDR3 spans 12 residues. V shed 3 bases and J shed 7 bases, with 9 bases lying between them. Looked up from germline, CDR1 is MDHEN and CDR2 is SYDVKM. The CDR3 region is CASSLRAIEAFF. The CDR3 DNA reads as TGTGCCAGCAGTTTGCGAGCCATTGAAGCTTTCTTT.

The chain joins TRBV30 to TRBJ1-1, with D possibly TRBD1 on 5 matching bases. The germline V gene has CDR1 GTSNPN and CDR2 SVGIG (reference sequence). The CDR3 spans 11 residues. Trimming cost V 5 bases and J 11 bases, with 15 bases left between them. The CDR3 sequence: CAWPVGEGAFF. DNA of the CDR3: TGTGCCTGGCCGGTAGGGGAAGGCGCTTTCTTT.

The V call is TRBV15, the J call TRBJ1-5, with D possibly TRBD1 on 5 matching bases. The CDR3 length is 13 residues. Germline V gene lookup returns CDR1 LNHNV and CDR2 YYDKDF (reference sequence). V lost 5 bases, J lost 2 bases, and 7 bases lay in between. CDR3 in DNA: TGTGCCACCAGCCGGGGGGGCAATCAGCCCCAGCATTTT. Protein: CATSRGGNQPQHF.

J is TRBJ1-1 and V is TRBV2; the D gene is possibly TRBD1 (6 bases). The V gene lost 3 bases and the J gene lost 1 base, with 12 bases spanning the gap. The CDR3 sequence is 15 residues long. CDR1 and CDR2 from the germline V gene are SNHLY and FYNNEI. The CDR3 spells CASSDRQVANTEAFF. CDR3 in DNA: TGTGCCAGCAGTGACAGACAGGTCGCGAACACTGAAGCTTTCTTT.

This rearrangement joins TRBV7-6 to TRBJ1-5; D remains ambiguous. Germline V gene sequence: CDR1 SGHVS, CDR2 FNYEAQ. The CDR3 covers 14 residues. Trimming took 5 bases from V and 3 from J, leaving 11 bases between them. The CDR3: CASSPGSTNQPQHF. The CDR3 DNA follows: TGTGCCAGCAGCCCGGGGAGTACCAATCAGCCCCAGCATTTT. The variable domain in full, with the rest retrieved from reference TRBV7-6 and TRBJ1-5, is GAGVSQSPRYKVTKRGQDVALRCDPISGHVSLYWYRQALGQGPEFLTYFNYEAQQDKSGLPNDRFSAERPEGSISTLTIQRTEQRDSAMYRCASSPGSTNQPQHFGDGTRLSIL.

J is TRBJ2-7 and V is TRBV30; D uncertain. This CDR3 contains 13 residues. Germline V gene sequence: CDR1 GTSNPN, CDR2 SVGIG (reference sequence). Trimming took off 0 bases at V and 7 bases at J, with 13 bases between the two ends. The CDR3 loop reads CAWSVRVGAEQYF. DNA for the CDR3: TGTGCCTGGAGTGTACGAGTGGGCGCGGAGCAGTACTTC.

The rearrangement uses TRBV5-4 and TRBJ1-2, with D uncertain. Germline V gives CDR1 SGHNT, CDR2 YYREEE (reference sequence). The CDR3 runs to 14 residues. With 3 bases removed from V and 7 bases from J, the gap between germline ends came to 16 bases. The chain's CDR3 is CASSSLQSQSGYTF. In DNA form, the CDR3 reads TGTGCCAGCAGCTCGCTACAGTCACAAAGTGGCTACACCTTC.

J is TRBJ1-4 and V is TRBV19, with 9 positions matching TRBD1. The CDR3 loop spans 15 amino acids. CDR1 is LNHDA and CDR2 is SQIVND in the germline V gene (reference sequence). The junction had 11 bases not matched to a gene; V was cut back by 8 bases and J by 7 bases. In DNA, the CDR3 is TGTGCCAGTCGGACAAAAAGGACAGGGGCTGAAAAACTGTTTTTT. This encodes CASRTKRTGAEKLFF.

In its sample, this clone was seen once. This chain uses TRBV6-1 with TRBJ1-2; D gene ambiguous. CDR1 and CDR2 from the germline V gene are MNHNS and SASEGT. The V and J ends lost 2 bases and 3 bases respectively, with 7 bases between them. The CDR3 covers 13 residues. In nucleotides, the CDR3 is TGTGCCAGCAGTGAAACGGGTTACTATGGCTACACCTTC. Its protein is CASSETGYYGYTF.

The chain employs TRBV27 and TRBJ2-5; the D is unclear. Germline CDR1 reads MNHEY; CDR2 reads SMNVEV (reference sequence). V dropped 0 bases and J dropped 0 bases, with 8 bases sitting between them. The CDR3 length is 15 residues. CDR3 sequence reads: CASSLSLTDQETQYF. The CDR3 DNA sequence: TGTGCCAGCAGTTTATCCCTTACAGACCAAGAGACCCAGTACTTC.

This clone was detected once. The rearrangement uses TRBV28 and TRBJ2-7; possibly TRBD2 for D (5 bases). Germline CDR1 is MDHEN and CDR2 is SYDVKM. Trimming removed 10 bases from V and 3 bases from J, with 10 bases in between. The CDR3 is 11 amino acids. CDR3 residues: CATGLIYEQYF. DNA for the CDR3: TGTGCCACCGGACTGATCTACGAGCAGTACTTC.

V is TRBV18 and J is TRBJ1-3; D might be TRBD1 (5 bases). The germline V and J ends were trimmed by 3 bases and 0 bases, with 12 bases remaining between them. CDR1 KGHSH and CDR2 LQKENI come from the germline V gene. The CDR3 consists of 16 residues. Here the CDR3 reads CASSPRQSGSGNTIYF. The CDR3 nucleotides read TGTGCCAGCTCACCCCGACAGTCCGGCTCTGGAAACACCATATATTTT.

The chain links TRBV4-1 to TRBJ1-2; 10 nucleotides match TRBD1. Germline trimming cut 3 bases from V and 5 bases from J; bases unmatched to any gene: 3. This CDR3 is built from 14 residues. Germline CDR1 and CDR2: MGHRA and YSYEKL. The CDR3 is CASSQTGGSYGYTF. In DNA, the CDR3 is TGCGCCAGCAGCCAGACAGGGGGCTCGTATGGCTACACCTTC.

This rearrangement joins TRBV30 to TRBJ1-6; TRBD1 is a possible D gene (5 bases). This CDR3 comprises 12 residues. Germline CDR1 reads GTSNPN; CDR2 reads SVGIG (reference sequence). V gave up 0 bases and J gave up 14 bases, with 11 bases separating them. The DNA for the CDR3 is TGTGCCTGGAGTGTAAAGGGGTTCGCCCTCCACTTT. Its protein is CAWSVKGFALHF.

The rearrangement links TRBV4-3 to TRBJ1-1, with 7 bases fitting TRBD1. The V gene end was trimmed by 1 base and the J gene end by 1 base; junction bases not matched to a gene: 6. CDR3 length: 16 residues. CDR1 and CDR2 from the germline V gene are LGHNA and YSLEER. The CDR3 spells CASSQADRDWNTEAFF. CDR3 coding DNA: TGCGCCAGCAGCCAAGCCGACAGGGACTGGAACACTGAAGCTTTCTTT.

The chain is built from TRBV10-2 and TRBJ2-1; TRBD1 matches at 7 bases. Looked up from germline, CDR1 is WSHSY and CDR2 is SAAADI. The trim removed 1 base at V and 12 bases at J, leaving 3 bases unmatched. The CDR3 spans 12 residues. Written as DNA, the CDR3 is TGCGCCAGCAGTGAGTACAGGGGCGGGCAGTTCTTC. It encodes CASSEYRGGQFF.

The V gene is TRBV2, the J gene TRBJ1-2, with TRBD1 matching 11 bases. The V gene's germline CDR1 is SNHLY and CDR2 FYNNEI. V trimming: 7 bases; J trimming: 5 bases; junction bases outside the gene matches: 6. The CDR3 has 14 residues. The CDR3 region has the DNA TGTGCCAGCACCGGACAGGGGGCGTCTTATGGCTACACCTTC. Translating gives CASTGQGASYGYTF. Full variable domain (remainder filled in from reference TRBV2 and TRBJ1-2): EPEVTQTPSHQVTQMGQEVILRCVPISNHLYFYWYRQILGQKVEFLVSFYNNEISEKSEIFDDQFSVERPDGSNFTLKIRSTKLEDSAMYFCASTGQGASYGYTFGSGTRLTVV.